Below, one TCR beta chain is given with its context. As processed by the authors: Amplifying reference gene primers gave estimates of nucleated cell counts. TCRdb's table, derived via immunoSEQ multiplex PCR, lists solely in-frame clones and lacks some. V and J calls and clone size are those listed in that table; D and trimming were worked out from the DNA. The table records approximately 530,000 clones, 85% to 90% of them present only once. Patients in Seattle were enrolled during active infection, then followed longitudinally. This entry belongs to a study of blood T cell repertoires in COVID-19. Study information: Acute-phase and convalescent COVID-19 samples originated in the United States, Italy and Spain. Nucleic acid was either cDNA or gDNA, and it came from T cells, B-cell-depleted T cells, or PBMCs.

Sequencing was done on a sample of peripheral blood. The sequence was collected from a woman aged 50 to 60 with COVID-19, enrolled during active disease.

CDR3 region: CASSLRGRDYEQYF. CDR3 in DNA: TGCGCCAGCAGCCTCAGGGGAAGAGACTACGAGCAGTACTTC. V usage is TRBV4-1 and J usage is TRBJ2-7, with D possibly TRBD1 on 6 matching bases. This CDR3 region has 14 residues. The V gene's germline CDR1 is MGHRA and CDR2 YSYEKL. Trimming took 4 bases from V and 3 from J, leaving 13 bases between them.